The entry that follows covers one T cell receptor (beta chain) sequence. Its antigen is not identified. The source of the sample is a study of regulatory T cells. Whole-study results and caveats: Hydrophobic residues at CDR3 positions 6 and 7 were enriched in conventional CD4+ T cells of CD3G-deficient patients.

The CDR3 consists of 13 residues. CDR1 and CDR2 (germline): SGHRS, YFSETQ. V gave up 6 bases and J gave up 1 base, with 10 bases separating them. Regulatory (CD25-high CD127-low) and conventional (CD25-low CD127-high) CD4+ T cells were sorted separately. Amplification used 52 TRBV primers and 13 TRBJ primers. Profiled with immunoSEQ multiplex PCR; TCRdb holds only in-frame clones, not every one. The sample shows about 35,000 clones, 89% of them seen only once. The sequence was collected from a person under 30 with CD3G deficiency. The sample comprised conventional CD4+ T cells sorted from blood. This chain uses TRBV5-1 with TRBJ1-1, with D unresolved. The CDR3 DNA reads as TGCGCCAGCAAAGCAGGTTGGAACACTGAAGCTTTCTTT. Amino acid sequence: CASKAGWNTEAFF.